The 23 T cell receptor beta chains presented below share a single source sample, sequenced in a study of T cell responses to AZD1222 COVID-19 vaccine. Here immunoSEQ multiplex PCR was the method, and the copy in TCRdb shows in-frame clones only, minus some. The sample lists more than 80,000 clones, 70% to 90% seen once, with 9% to 13% in the top ten. The sample in question was peripheral blood, obtained 28 days after the second AZD1222 dose. Receptors originate from an adult who received the AZD1222 COVID-19 vaccine.

The V call is TRBV9, the J call TRBJ1-5, with a weak D call TRBD1 (5 bases). The ends were cut back, 2 bases at V and 0 bases at J, with 9 bases in the middle. Per the germline V gene, CDR1 is SGDLS and CDR2 is YYNGEE. The CDR3 covers 15 residues. The CDR3 loop reads CASSVGTASNQPQHF. The CDR3 coding sequence is TGTGCCAGCAGCGTTGGGACGGCTAGCAATCAGCCCCAGCATTTT.

The gene calls are TRBV2 and TRBJ2-3; 12 bases align to TRBD2. Germline lookup yields CDR1 SNHLY and CDR2 FYNNEI. With V trimmed by 7 bases and J by 0 bases, 5 bases remained unmatched. This CDR3 has 16 amino acids. The chain's CDR3 is CASTLAGGRSTDTQYF. DNA for the CDR3: TGTGCCAGCACCCTAGCGGGGGGGCGTAGCACAGATACGCAGTATTTT.

The count of this clone is one. The chain joins TRBV7-9 to TRBJ2-1; D gene uncertain. CDR1 and CDR2 (germline): SEHNR, FQNEAQ (reference sequence). The CDR3 extends over 12 amino acids. Trimming cost V 3 bases and J 7 bases, with 7 bases left between them. CDR3 amino acids: CASSLNPNEQFF. CDR3 coding DNA: TGTGCCAGCAGCTTGAATCCGAATGAGCAGTTCTTC.

This rearrangement joins TRBV24-1 to TRBJ1-5; D not certain. The CDR3 covers 13 residues. Germline CDR1 KGHDR, CDR2 SFDVKD. Trimming stripped 9 bases from V and 0 bases from J, with 8 bases between. CDR3 sequence reads: CATSYNSNQPQHF. The CDR3 DNA reads as TGTGCCACCTCTTATAATAGCAATCAGCCCCAGCATTTT.

The chain carries TRBV9 and TRBJ2-1, with no clear D. V lost 3 bases and J 9 bases, leaving 13 bases between the germline ends. CDR3 length: 13 amino acids. Germline values: CDR1 SGDLS, CDR2 YYNGEE. The CDR3 DNA is TGTGCCAGCAGCGCTGTCGGCTCGCGTGAGCAGTTCTTC. Protein sequence: CASSAVGSREQFF.

The V gene is TRBV19, the J gene TRBJ1-1; no clear D gene. The length of the CDR3 is 12 residues. The germline V gene encodes CDR1 LNHDA and CDR2 SQIVND (reference sequence). Trimming removed 6 bases at V and 1 base at J, with 6 bases between. CDR3 region: CASRDSNTEAFF. The CDR3 nucleotides read TGTGCCAGTAGAGACTCGAACACTGAAGCTTTCTTT.

The chain recombines TRBV4-2 with TRBJ2-5, with D possibly TRBD2 on 7 matching bases. The CDR3 sequence is 13 residues long. V lost 3 bases to trimming and J lost 10 bases, with 15 bases between them. Germline CDR1 LGHNA, CDR2 YNFKEQ. In DNA form, the CDR3 reads TGTGCCAGCAGCCAGGAACAGGGAGGGGGCCAGTACTTC. Protein product: CASSQEQGGGQYF.

CDR3 sequence: CASNQGHQPQHF. The DNA of the CDR3 is TGTGCCAGTAATCAGGGTCATCAGCCCCAGCATTTT. The V and J genes are TRBV19 and TRBJ1-5, with TRBD1 as a possible D gene (5 bases). CDR1 is LNHDA and CDR2 is SQIVND in the germline V gene (reference sequence). This CDR3 is 12 amino acids long. The germline V and J ends were trimmed by 7 bases and 5 bases, with 9 bases remaining between them.

This clone was detected once. The chain links TRBV7-9 to TRBJ2-2; D is possibly TRBD2 (6 bases). V lost 1 base, J lost 9 bases, and 15 bases lay in between. This CDR3 is built from 15 residues. Germline loops: CDR1 SEHNR, CDR2 FQNEAQ (reference sequence). The CDR3, as DNA: TGTGCCAGCAGCTTAGAATTGGGACTCCTCCGGGAGCTGTTTTTT. This codes for CASSLELGLLRELFF.

This clone was seen a few times. The chain employs TRBV5-3 and TRBJ2-2; D remains ambiguous. TRBV5-3 is identified as an open reading frame with a role that is uncertain. The ends were cut back, 0 bases at V and 6 bases at J, with 12 bases in the middle. This CDR3 has 15 amino acids. The CDR3 protein is CARSLATHVPGELFF. In nucleotides, the CDR3 is TGTGCCAGAAGCTTGGCCACACATGTGCCCGGGGAGCTGTTTTTT.

The chain recombines TRBV6-5 with TRBJ1-1; tentatively, D is TRBD1 (6 bases). The CDR3 length is 14 residues. Germline lookup yields CDR1 MNHEY and CDR2 SVGAGI. Trimming stripped 0 bases from V and 7 bases from J, with 12 bases between. CDR3 DNA: TGTGCCAGCAGTTACTCGTCGGGGGGCAGTGAAGCTTTCTTT. It yields the protein CASSYSSGGSEAFF.

This chain connects TRBV19 to TRBJ1-2, with D perhaps matching TRBD1 (5 bases). Germline values: CDR1 LNHDA, CDR2 SQIVND (reference sequence). V gave up 5 bases and J gave up 8 bases, with 15 bases separating them. The CDR3 totals 13 residues. CDR3: CASSPGLVWGYTF. The CDR3 nucleotides read TGTGCCAGTAGTCCAGGGCTGGTTTGGGGCTACACCTTC.

The rearrangement joins TRBV15 to TRBJ1-5; D is ambiguous. The CDR3 length is 19 residues. V lost 6 bases, J lost 1 base, and 25 bases lay in between. Germline CDR1 and CDR2: LNHNV and YYDKDF (reference sequence). CDR3 bases: TGTGCCACCAGTGAGTCACGGGGTCGGTTAATTAAAAGCAATCAGCCCCAGCATTTT. Encoded protein: CATSESRGRLIKSNQPQHF.

The chain links TRBV4-1 to TRBJ1-2; D possibly corresponds to TRBD1 (5 bases). From germline, CDR1 is MGHRA and CDR2 YSYEKL. CDR3 length: 15 amino acids. The V and J ends lost 0 bases and 4 bases respectively, with 12 bases between them. In DNA form, the CDR3 reads TGCGCCAGCAGCCAAGATATAGGGGTGAGCTATGGCTACACCTTC. It yields the protein CASSQDIGVSYGYTF.

The chain is built from TRBV6-5 and TRBJ1-1, with 8 bases fitting TRBD1. With 6 bases clipped from V and 1 base from J, the junction kept 4 bases outside the gene matches. This CDR3 has 14 amino acids. CDR1 MNHEY and CDR2 SVGAGI come from the germline V gene. The DNA of the CDR3 is TGTGCCAGCAGGACAGGGGAGTGGAACACTGAAGCTTTCTTT. This gives the protein CASRTGEWNTEAFF.

The chain combines TRBV2 with TRBJ1-4; no definite D call. Trimming removed 3 bases at V and 8 bases at J, with 13 bases between. This CDR3 comprises 14 residues. CDR1 is SNHLY and CDR2 is FYNNEI in the germline V gene. CDR3 region: CASSDEAVREKLFF. In DNA form, the CDR3 reads TGTGCCAGCAGTGACGAAGCGGTTAGGGAAAAACTGTTTTTT.

This clone appeared a single time. The V call is TRBV7-2, the J call TRBJ1-2; TRBD1 matches at 8 bases. The CDR3 length is 14 residues. Germline V gene sequence: CDR1 SGHTA, CDR2 FQGNSA. Trimming cost V 6 bases and J 0 bases; bases outside gene matches: 3. The CDR3 is CASRDRGANYGYTF. The DNA for the CDR3 is TGTGCCAGCAGAGACAGGGGAGCTAACTATGGCTACACCTTC.

This rearrangement joins TRBV28 to TRBJ2-7; D not resolved. The CDR3 has 14 residues. CDR1 and CDR2 from the germline V gene are MDHEN and SYDVKM. V lost 6 bases, J lost 0 bases, and 12 bases lay in between. The CDR3 DNA reads TGTGCCAGCAGCTACGCGGACGGCTCCTACGAGCAGTACTTC. Translating it yields CASSYADGSYEQYF.

J is TRBJ2-2 and V is TRBV11-3, with D possibly being TRBD2 (6 bases). Between the trimmed V and J ends, which lost 6 bases and 7 bases, there was a span of 15 bases. The CDR3 length is 14 residues. CDR1 and CDR2 from the germline V gene are SGHNT and YENEEA. The CDR3 sequence: CASRDPGGVGELFF. As DNA, the CDR3 is TGTGCCAGCAGAGACCCCGGGGGAGTCGGGGAGCTGTTTTTT.

This rearrangement joins TRBV11-3 to TRBJ2-1; D possibly uses TRBD1 or TRBD2 (5 bases each). V lost 0 bases to trimming and J lost 10 bases, with 22 bases between them. Germline CDR1 SGHNT, CDR2 YENEEA. CDR3 length: 17 residues. Written as DNA, the CDR3 is TGTGCCAGCAGCTTAGACTCGCTTAGGGAGTCCAGGGACGAGCAGTTCTTC. Its protein is CASSLDSLRESRDEQFF.

V usage is TRBV3-1 (or the pseudogene TRBV3-2) and J usage is TRBJ2-7; 9 nucleotides match TRBD2. Trimming took 2 bases from V and 2 from J; bases not matched to a gene: 4. In germline, CDR1 is LGHDT, CDR2 YNNKEL (reference sequence). This CDR3 is 15 amino acids long. CDR3 nucleotide sequence: TGTGCCAGCAGCCAACCTAGCGGGGACCCCTACGAGCAGTACGTC. The encoded protein is CASSQPSGDPYEQYV.

This clone occurred once. This chain connects TRBV28 to TRBJ2-7, with 11 bases identical to TRBD2. CDR1 and CDR2 from the germline V gene are MDHEN and SYDVKM. V dropped 5 bases and J dropped 3; count of bases not matched to a gene: 3. The CDR3 length is 14 residues. The CDR3 DNA reads as TGTGCCAGCAGTCAAGGGACTAGCGGCTACGAGCAGTACTTC. Protein: CASSQGTSGYEQYF. The entire variable domain, with the rest obtained from reference TRBV28 and TRBJ2-7, is as follows: DVKVTQSSRYLVKRTGEKVFLECVQDMDHENMFWYRQDPGLGLRLIYFSYDVKMKEKGDIPEGYSVSREKKERFSLILESASTNQTSMYLCASSQGTSGYEQYFGPGTRLTVT.

The V call is TRBV7-6, the J call TRBJ2-2; D unresolved. Trimming removed 2 bases from V and 4 bases from J, with 17 bases in between. The CDR3 is 17 residues long. The germline V gene encodes CDR1 SGHVS and CDR2 FNYEAQ. CDR3 coding DNA: TGTGCCAGCAGCTTAACGAGTCCAGTCCCCATCACCGGGGAGCTGTTTTTT. Its protein product is CASSLTSPVPITGELFF.